This T cell receptor (beta chain) was recorded in a study of T cell responses to AZD1222 COVID-19 vaccine. General observations from the study: Of spike-specific TCRs, nearly half reportedly target regions left unmutated in variants. Donors were chiefly white British, with a greater number of females, and clonal diversity was perhaps underestimated.

The germline V and J ends were trimmed by 2 bases and 7 bases, with 11 bases remaining between them. Per germline, CDR1 MNHNS and CDR2 SASEGT. The CDR3 has 13 residues. This clone has just a few counts. Its antigen is currently unknown. Clones were read by immunoSEQ multiplex PCR, and TCRdb kept only the in-frame ones, dropping some. The sample includes 95,000 to 100,000 clones, roughly 87% of them seen just once. The receptor comes from an adult in good health. This material consisted of peripheral blood, taken on day 0 of AZD1222 vaccination. The chain joins TRBV6-1 to TRBJ1-2; tentatively, D is TRBD1 (6 bases). CDR3 in DNA: TGTGCCAGCAGTGAACTTAAGGGGGGTGGCTACACCTTC. This sequence encodes CASSELKGGGYTF.